This is a list of T cell receptor beta chains from one sample in a study of beta chain features in type 1 diabetes. The method was immunoSEQ multiplex PCR; TCRdb's version includes in-frame clones alone and lacks a portion of them. Of more than 100,000 clones listed, approximately 30% were seen once; the top ten hold more than 0.45%. Sequencing input: central memory CD4+ T cells from blood. These receptors were obtained from a woman between 18 and 29 years old with type 1 diabetes. The CDR3 runs from the conserved cysteine through the conserved F or W. The D gene is left open where the match is weak.

TRBJ1-3 | . | TRBV5-1 | CASSLGTVSGNTIYF
TRBJ1-1 | . | TRBV28 | CASSFQGSEAFF
TRBJ2-1 | TRBD1 | TRBV7-8 | CASSFRQGTNEQFF
TRBJ2-1 | . | TRBV7-3 | CASSRRGGSIDEQFF
TRBJ1-1 | . | TRBV28 | CASASPYYTEAFF
TRBJ2-3 | TRBD2 | TRBV4-1 | CASSQGRSGRRQDTQYF
TRBJ2-3 | TRBD2 | TRBV11-3 | CASSPRTSGASTDTQYF
TRBJ2-6 | TRBD1 | TRBV5-1 | CASSSGFRDRINSGANVLTF
TRBJ1-2 | TRBD1 | TRBV5-6 | CASSDLTGNYGYTF
TRBJ2-7 | TRBD2 | TRBV19 | CASSTSPGLAGTEQYF
TRBJ2-1 | TRBD2 | TRBV11-2 | CASSLVSLAGGYNEQFF
TRBJ2-1 | TRBD2 | TRBV7-2 | CASSPYGGLAGDEQFF
TRBJ2-3 | . | TRBV7-3 | CASSLTADPSTDTQYF
TRBJ1-3 | . | TRBV7-8 | CASSLARVPSGNTIYF
TRBJ2-1 | . | TRBV14 | CASSQGRGEEQFF
TRBJ2-1 | . | TRBV7-9 | CASSPRGGEDNEQFF
TRBJ1-1 | . | TRBV4-2 | CASSPQAMNTEAFF
TRBJ1-5 | . | TRBV28 | CASSFWAQPQHF
TRBJ2-1 | TRBD1 | TRBV6-5 | CASTRTGMNEQFF
TRBJ2-3 | . | TRBV20-1 | CSAYRADTQYF
TRBJ1-2 | TRBD1 | TRBV7-9 | CASSLEDRGYTF
TRBJ2-1 | . | TRBV7-2 | CASSLWTDLYNEQFF
TRBJ1-1 | . | TRBV10-2 | CASRGQSNTEAFF
TRBJ2-7 | TRBD2 | TRBV5-1 | CASSRGSTGPSGSYEQYF
TRBJ1-1 | TRBD1 | TRBV5-1 | CASSLEGGNTEAFF
TRBJ2-5 | TRBD2 | TRBV9 | CASSVAASGLQETQYF
TRBJ1-1 | . | TRBV5-1 | CASSPWEGVNTEAFF
TRBJ2-1 | TRBD2 | TRBV6-1 | CASSERTGRDRGEQFF
TRBJ1-5 | . | TRBV18 | CASSPQQGGSNQPQHF
TRBJ1-1 | . | TRBV2 | CARQSRTNTEAFF
TRBJ2-1 | . | TRBV7-3 | CASSLDSHNEQFF
TRBJ2-5 | TRBD1 | TRBV18 | CASSPQGQGARETQYF
TRBJ2-1 | . | TRBV15 | CATSRVKRADGYNEQFF
TRBJ2-3 | TRBD2 | TRBV10-1 | CASSLRAGVDTQYF
TRBJ2-5 | TRBD2 | TRBV18 | CASSPPTSGGSWTQYF
TRBJ2-2 | . | TRBV10-3 | CATAQQNTGELFF
TRBJ1-1 | . | TRBV6-1 | CASSERGGPSSEAFF
TRBJ1-1 | . | TRBV7-2 | CASSLATPALEAFF
TRBJ2-1 | . | TRBV6-1 | CASSPGNLGEQFF
TRBJ1-2 | . | TRBV6-5 | CASRKGTEGYTF
TRBJ1-4 | . | TRBV5-1 | CASSLNFGNSDGEHEKLFF
TRBJ1-1 | TRBD1 | TRBV4-1 | CASSQGRQGAFSTEAFF
TRBJ2-7 | . | TRBV19 | CASSQQRESSYEQYF
TRBJ1-3 | TRBD1 | TRBV7-2 | CASSFLGQGLGGNTIYF
TRBJ2-6 | . | TRBV5-4 | CASSLKGAGANVLTF
TRBJ1-4 | . | TRBV6-1 | CASLGQNEKLFF
TRBJ2-1 | TRBD2 | TRBV6-1 | CASSVTRGRAHNEQFF
TRBJ1-1 | . | TRBV18 | CASSPEQNTEAFF
TRBJ1-1 | . | TRBV18 | CASSRGTVNTEAFF
TRBJ1-3 | . | TRBV6-6 | CASAGRESGNTIYF
TRBJ2-5 | . | TRBV28 | CASAWGQETQYF